This T cell receptor beta chain was obtained from a study of beta chain features in type 1 diabetes. General study results and limits: Small HLA sub-analyses could not settle whether HLA shapes TCRB rearrangement. An over-representation of cells with high TCR expression could result from cDNA sequencing. The study notes PCR might favor shorter templates equally in patients and controls.

Markers CD45RO/CCR7/CD25/CD127/CD95/CD27 served to sort CD4+ naive, central memory, regulatory and stem cell-like memory cells. All of the isolated RNA was reverse transcribed, so expressed TCRB transcripts were sequenced. Measured with immunoSEQ multiplex PCR; TCRdb has only the in-frame clones, and not every one. The table includes about 150,000 clones, less than 9.5% detected once. This clone was observed a handful of times. Its antigen is still unknown. The CDR3 loop spans 16 amino acids. The ends lost 5 bases at V and 3 bases at J; junction bases unmatched: 14. CDR1 is SQVTM, CDR2 ANQGSEA, per germline.

The sequenced material came from central memory CD4+ T cells from blood. This receptor was identified in a woman between 18 and 29 years old in good health. The J gene is TRBJ1-2, the V gene TRBV29-1; 8 nucleotides agree with TRBD1. For the CDR3, the DNA is TGCAGCGTTCTGACCCTAGGACAGGGTGAGGACTATGGCTACACCTTC. It is translated as CSVLTLGQGEDYGYTF.